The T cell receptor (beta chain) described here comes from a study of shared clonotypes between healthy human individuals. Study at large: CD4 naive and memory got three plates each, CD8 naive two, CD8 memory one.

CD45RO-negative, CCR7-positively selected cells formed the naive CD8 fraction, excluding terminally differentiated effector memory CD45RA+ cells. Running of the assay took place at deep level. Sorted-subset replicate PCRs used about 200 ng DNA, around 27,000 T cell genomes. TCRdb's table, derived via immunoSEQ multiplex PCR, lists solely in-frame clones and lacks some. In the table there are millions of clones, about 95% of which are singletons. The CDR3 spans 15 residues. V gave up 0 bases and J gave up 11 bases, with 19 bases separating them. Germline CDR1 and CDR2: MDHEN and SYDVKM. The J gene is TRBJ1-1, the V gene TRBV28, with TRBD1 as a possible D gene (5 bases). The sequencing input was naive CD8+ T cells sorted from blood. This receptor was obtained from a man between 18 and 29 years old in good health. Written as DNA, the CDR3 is TGTGCCAGCAGTTTATGGGCGGAATCAGGGCAGAGGGCTTTCTTT. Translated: CASSLWAESGQRAFF.